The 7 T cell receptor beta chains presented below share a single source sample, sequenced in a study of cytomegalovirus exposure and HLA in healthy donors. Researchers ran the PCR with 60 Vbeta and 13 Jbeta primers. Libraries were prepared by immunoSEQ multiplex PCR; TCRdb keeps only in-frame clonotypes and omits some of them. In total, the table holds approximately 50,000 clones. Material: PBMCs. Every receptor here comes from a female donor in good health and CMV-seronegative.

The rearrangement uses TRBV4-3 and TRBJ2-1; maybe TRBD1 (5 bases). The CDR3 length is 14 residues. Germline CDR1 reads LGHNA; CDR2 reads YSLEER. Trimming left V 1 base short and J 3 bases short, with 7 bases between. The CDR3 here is CASSQGQGYNEQFF. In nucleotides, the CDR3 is TGCGCCAGCAGCCAAGGTCAGGGCTACAATGAGCAGTTCTTC.

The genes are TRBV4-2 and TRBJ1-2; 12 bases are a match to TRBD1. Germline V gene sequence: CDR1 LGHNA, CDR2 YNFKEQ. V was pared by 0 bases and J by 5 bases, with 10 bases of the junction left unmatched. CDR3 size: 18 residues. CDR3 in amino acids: CASSQDRDRGLPVYGYTF. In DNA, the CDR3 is TGTGCCAGCAGCCAAGATAGGGACAGGGGGCTTCCAGTTTATGGCTACACCTTC.

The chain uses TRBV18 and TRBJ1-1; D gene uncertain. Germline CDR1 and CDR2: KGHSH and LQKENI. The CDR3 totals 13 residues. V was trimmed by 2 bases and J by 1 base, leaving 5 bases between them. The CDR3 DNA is TGTGCCAGCTCACCAAACAGGAACACTGAAGCTTTCTTT. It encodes CASSPNRNTEAFF.

CDR3 bases: TGTGCCAGCCGATTTGGTCTGGGCAGCCAGTCCGAGCAGTACTTC. Amino acids: CASRFGLGSQSEQYF. The V call is TRBV6-1, the J call TRBJ2-7; D is undetermined. V was pared by 8 bases and J by 6 bases, with 23 bases between. CDR3 length equals 15 residues. Per the germline V gene, CDR1 is MNHNS and CDR2 is SASEGT.

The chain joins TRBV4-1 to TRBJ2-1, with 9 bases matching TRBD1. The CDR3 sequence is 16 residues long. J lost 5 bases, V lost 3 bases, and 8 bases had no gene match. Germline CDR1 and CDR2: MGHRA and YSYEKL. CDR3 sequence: CASSHLGQGRHNEQFF. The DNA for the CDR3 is TGCGCCAGCAGCCACCTCGGACAGGGGAGACACAATGAGCAGTTCTTC.

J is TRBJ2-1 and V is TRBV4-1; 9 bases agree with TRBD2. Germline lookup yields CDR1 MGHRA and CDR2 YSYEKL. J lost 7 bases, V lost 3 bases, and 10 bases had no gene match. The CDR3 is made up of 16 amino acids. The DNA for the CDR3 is TGCGCCAGCAGCCAGGCTGGACTAGCGATGACGAATGAGCAGTTCTTC. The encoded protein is CASSQAGLAMTNEQFF.

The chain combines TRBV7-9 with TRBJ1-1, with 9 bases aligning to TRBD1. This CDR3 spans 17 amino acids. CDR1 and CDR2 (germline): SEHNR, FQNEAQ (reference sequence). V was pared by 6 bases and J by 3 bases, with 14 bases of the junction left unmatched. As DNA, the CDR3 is TGTGCCAGCAGTTCCGGGACAGGGAATTATATGGACACTGAAGCTTTCTTT. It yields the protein CASSSGTGNYMDTEAFF.